These 27 T cell receptor beta chains were all obtained from the same sample, sequenced in a study of T-cell reconstitution after alpha-beta-depleted transplantation in children. Unique molecular identifiers were used in preparing the TCRbeta library. Each CDR3 protein gets one entry after TCRdb re-called the PCR reads with MiXCR. The repertoire holds some 300,000 distinct CDR3 sequences, with roughly 7.8% as singletons. These receptors have no identified antigens. Notes on the study in general: A year post-transplant, T-cell counts and diversity derived mostly from newly produced T cells.

The sequencing here drew on peripheral blood, taken 360 days after TCRalphabeta/CD19-depleted stem cell transplant. These receptors were taken from a female patient between 2 and 10 years old who had a stem cell transplant for Fanconi anemia, so the T cells may come from the graft donor.

CDR3: CASSLHFGLAGGDEQFF. The CDR3, as DNA: TGTGCCAGCAGTTTACACTTTGGACTAGCGGGGGGGGATGAGCAGTTCTTC. This chain links TRBV28 with TRBJ2-1; 15 positions agree with TRBD2. CDR1 is MDHEN, CDR2 SYDVKM, per germline. The V segment lost 2 bases and the J segment 8 bases; nucleotides outside the gene matches: 7. CDR3 size: 17 residues. The variable domain in full, with the rest retrieved from reference TRBV28 and TRBJ2-1, is DVKVTQSSRYLVKRTGEKVFLECVQDMDHENMFWYRQDPGLGLRLIYFSYDVKMKEKGDIPEGYSVSREKKERFSLILESASTNQTSMYLCASSLHFGLAGGDEQFFGPGTRLTVL.

The chain joins TRBV5-1 to TRBJ2-5; the D gene is possibly TRBD2 (6 bases). Trimming left V 5 bases short and J 1 base short, with 15 bases between. The CDR3 contains 15 residues. In germline, CDR1 is SGHRS, CDR2 YFSETQ. The CDR3 DNA follows: TGCGCCAGCAGTAAGGAGGGCGGGATCCAAGAGACCCAGTACTTC. It encodes CASSKEGGIQETQYF.

The chain is built from TRBV4-2 and TRBJ2-7, with 7 bases matching TRBD2. The germline gives CDR1 LGHNA, CDR2 YNFKEQ. CDR3 size: 14 residues. Trimming removed 4 bases from V and 7 bases from J; junction bases left unmatched: 10. The CDR3 region is CASSPRPAGWEQYF. The CDR3 coding sequence is TGTGCCAGCAGCCCTCGGCCAGCGGGGTGGGAGCAGTACTTC.

At least ten counts were recorded for this clonotype. The V gene is TRBV29-1, the J gene TRBJ2-5; perhaps TRBD1 as D (6 bases). The V gene's germline CDR1 is SQVTM and CDR2 ANQGSEA. The length of the CDR3 is 15 residues. Trimming removed 3 bases from V and 9 bases from J, with 23 bases in between. The CDR3 region is CSVDSIETGPSSQYF. CDR3 nucleotides: TGCAGCGTTGATTCCATCGAGACAGGACCTTCGTCCCAGTACTTC.

This clonotype appeared a few times. The chain carries TRBV14 and TRBJ2-5; D ambiguous. Deletions cut 4 bases from V and 7 bases from J, with 10 bases between. The CDR3 has 12 amino acids. Germline-derived CDR1 and CDR2 are SGHDN and FVKESK. The CDR3 coding sequence is TGTGCCAGCAGCCCTACCCTCTCGACCCAGTACTTC. Translated: CASSPTLSTQYF. The complete variable domain, with remaining parts taken from reference TRBV14 and TRBJ2-5, reads EAGVTQFPSHSVIEKGQTVTLRCDPISGHDNLYWYRRVMGKEIKFLLHFVKESKQDESGMPNNRFLAERTGGTYSTLKVQPAELEDSGVYFCASSPTLSTQYFGPGTRLLVL.

This clonotype was observed a few times. The rearrangement links TRBV12-3 or TRBV12-4 to TRBJ1-2, with 12 bases lining up with TRBD1. This CDR3 comprises 15 residues. V lost 7 bases, J lost 4 bases, and 7 bases stayed unmatched. The CDR3 DNA reads TGTGCCAGCAAGCGGGGACAGGGGGCCGGCTATGGCTACACCTTC. The encoded protein is CASKRGQGAGYGYTF.

In nucleotides, the CDR3 is TGTGCCAGCAGGTCCACAGGGGGCTGGGATGAGACCCAGTACTTC. This sequence encodes CASRSTGGWDETQYF. V gene TRBV7-6 combines with J gene TRBJ2-5, with 9 bases that match TRBD1. CDR1 is SGHVS and CDR2 is FNYEAQ in the germline V gene. The CDR3 extends over 15 amino acids. V lost 6 bases and J lost 5; bases outside the gene matches: 10.

CDR3 residues: CASSLGLAGIQFF. DNA of the CDR3: TGTGCCAGCAGCTTGGGACTAGCGGGAATCCAGTTCTTC. The chain is built from TRBV5-5 and TRBJ2-1; TRBD2 matches at 11 bases. The CDR3 has 13 amino acids. Germline-derived CDR1 and CDR2 are SGHKS and YYEKEE (reference sequence). With 0 bases clipped from V and 13 bases from J, the junction kept 3 bases outside the gene matches.

The table lists this clonotype with many counts. The V call is TRBV15, the J call TRBJ1-1, with TRBD1 identical over 7 bases. The germline V gene encodes CDR1 LNHNV and CDR2 YYDKDF (reference sequence). The CDR3 loop spans 15 amino acids. With 3 bases clipped from V and 4 bases from J, the junction kept 8 bases outside the gene matches. The DNA for the CDR3 is TGTGCCACCAGCAGGGTGAGGGGGCTAGGCACTGAAGCTTTCTTT. Translating gives CATSRVRGLGTEAFF. Complete variable domain (other parts from reference TRBV15 and TRBJ1-1): DAMVIQNPRYQVTQFGKPVTLSCSQTLNHNVMYWYQQKSSQAPKLLFHYYDKDFNNEADTPDNFQSRRPNTSFCFLDIRSPGLGDTAMYLCATSRVRGLGTEAFFGQGTRLTVV.

In this sample, this clonotype turned up many times. This rearrangement joins TRBV5-1 to TRBJ2-7, with 10 bases identical to TRBD2. Germline V lookup: CDR1 SGHRS, CDR2 YFSETQ. V shed 2 bases, J shed 6 bases, and the junction held 11 bases outside the gene matches. The CDR3 is 16 amino acids. The CDR3 spells CASSLRLAGEGREQYF. The CDR3 DNA reads as TGCGCCAGCAGCTTACGTCTAGCGGGAGAAGGTCGCGAGCAGTACTTC.

This clonotype was seen repeatedly, ten times or more. This rearrangement joins TRBV5-1 to TRBJ1-2; D is possibly TRBD1 (5 bases). The germline V and J ends were trimmed by 4 bases and 8 bases, with 21 bases remaining between them. This CDR3 has 15 residues. The germline CDR1 and CDR2 sequences are SGHRS and YFSETQ. The CDR3 reads CASSTNPGGVDGYTF. The CDR3 DNA reads TGCGCCAGCAGCACCAACCCTGGGGGGGTGGACGGCTACACCTTC.

This clonotype was observed many times. The V call is TRBV12-3 or TRBV12-4, the J call TRBJ2-6; D is possibly TRBD2 (5 bases). V shed 3 bases and J shed 13 bases, with 13 bases lying between them. The CDR3 contains 13 residues. The CDR3, as DNA: TGTGCCAGCAGTTTCGACGGACTTCTGGTCCTGACTTTC. This sequence encodes CASSFDGLLVLTF.

This clonotype was recorded a few times. This chain uses TRBV3-1 with TRBJ1-4; D remains unclear. This CDR3 has 13 amino acids. Germline lookup yields CDR1 LGHDT and CDR2 YNNKEL (reference sequence). The V and J ends lost 4 bases and 8 bases respectively, with 11 bases between them. As DNA, the CDR3 is TGTGCCAGCAGCCCTTGGCTGTGGGAAAAACTGTTTTTT. This encodes CASSPWLWEKLFF.

The table lists this clonotype with a count of one. The chain is built from TRBV11-2 and TRBJ1-1; D ambiguous. Germline CDR1 SGHAT, CDR2 FQNNGV. Trimming left V 9 bases short and J 2 bases short, with 16 bases between. This CDR3 comprises 14 residues. The CDR3: CASGLSPANTEAFF. The CDR3 DNA is TGTGCCAGTGGGCTGTCCCCCGCTAACACTGAAGCTTTCTTT.

Only a few counts were recorded for this clonotype. The V call is TRBV5-1, the J call TRBJ2-1, with a possible D match to TRBD2 (5 bases). Germline V CDR1 and CDR2: SGHRS, YFSETQ. V shed 3 bases and J shed 0 bases, with 19 bases lying between them. The CDR3 is made up of 18 amino acids. CDR3 sequence reads: CASSSAPSGASSYNEQFF. For the CDR3, the DNA is TGCGCCAGCAGCTCGGCCCCAAGCGGAGCTAGCTCCTACAATGAGCAGTTCTTC.

This clonotype was found many times. V usage is TRBV6-2 or TRBV6-3 and J usage is TRBJ2-6; D unclear. Germline V CDR1 and CDR2: MNHEY, SVGEGT. The V end lost 8 bases, the J end lost 3 bases, and 5 bases lay between the germline ends. The CDR3 totals 12 residues. CDR3 in amino acids: CASGHGANVLTF. As DNA, the CDR3 is TGTGCCAGCGGGCATGGGGCCAACGTCCTGACTTTC.

This clonotype appeared many times. The V call is TRBV12-3 or TRBV12-4, the J call TRBJ2-5; D ambiguous. The CDR3 runs to 16 residues. V shed 3 bases and J shed 2 bases, with 16 bases lying between them. In DNA form, the CDR3 reads TGTGCCAGCAGTTTTTCGTCTTCTAGGTTACAAGAGACCCAGTACTTC. Translating gives CASSFSSSRLQETQYF.

This clonotype was picked up a small number of times. CDR3 in amino acids: CASSSGLEGETQYF. CDR3 nucleotides: TGCGCCAGCAGTTCGGGACTCGAGGGGGAGACCCAGTACTTC. This chain links TRBV10-2 with TRBJ2-5, with a weak D call TRBD2 (6 bases). From germline, CDR1 is WSHSY and CDR2 SAAADI. V was shortened by 5 bases and J by 5 bases, with 15 bases between the two germline ends. The CDR3 totals 14 residues.

In its sample, this clonotype was seen a few times. This chain connects TRBV7-2 to TRBJ2-7, with 11 positions matching TRBD2. The ends lost 2 bases at V and 4 bases at J; junction bases unmatched: 4. The CDR3 totals 15 residues. Germline V gene data show CDR1 as SGHTA and CDR2 as FQGNSA. The CDR3 protein is CASSLRASGGYEQYF. The DNA of the CDR3 is TGTGCCAGCAGCTTAAGGGCTAGCGGGGGGTACGAGCAGTACTTC. Combining the CDR3 with reference TRBV7-2 and TRBJ2-7 gives the whole variable domain GAGVSQSPSNKVTEKGKDVELRCDPISGHTALYWYRQSLGQGLEFLIYFQGNSAPDKSGLPSDRFSAERTGGSVSTLTIQRTQQEDSAVYLCASSLRASGGYEQYFGPGTRLTVT.

The gene calls are TRBV29-1 and TRBJ2-1; a possible D gene is TRBD1 (5 bases). CDR1 and CDR2 (germline): SQVTM, ANQGSEA. V shed 3 bases and J shed 4 bases, with 19 bases lying between them. The CDR3 is 16 residues long. The CDR3 reads CSVDWTRTFGYNEQFF. The CDR3 bases are TGCAGCGTTGACTGGACAAGAACGTTTGGGTACAATGAGCAGTTCTTC.

This clonotype was counted ten times or more. The rearrangement links TRBV9 to TRBJ2-6; weak D call: TRBD2 (7 bases). Germline V lookup: CDR1 SGDLS, CDR2 YYNGEE. This CDR3 has 16 amino acids. V lost 4 bases, J lost 1 base, and 12 bases lay in between. CDR3: CASSPQGGSGANVLTF. CDR3 coding DNA: TGTGCCAGCAGCCCACAGGGAGGGTCTGGGGCCAACGTCCTGACTTTC.

A note on this clonotype: This could be a read error, since a much larger clone is one nucleotide away. A read error is likely, as this CDR3 ends without the conserved phenylalanine or tryptophan. This rearrangement joins TRBV5-1 to TRBJ1-2, with 7 nucleotides matching TRBD1. Germline lookup yields CDR1 SGHRS and CDR2 YFSETQ. After removal of 0 bases from V and 9 bases from J, the junction contained 5 bases not matched to a gene. CDR3 length: 13 residues. DNA of the CDR3: TGCGCCAGCAGCTTGGACAGGGGTCTTAGCTACACCATC. It translates to CASSLDRGLSYTI.

This chain joins TRBV28 and TRBJ2-4, with D unclear. The CDR3 totals 16 residues. CDR1 and CDR2 from the germline V gene are MDHEN and SYDVKM. V lost 3 bases and J lost 0, with 12 bases in between. The CDR3 sequence is CASSLDVEIAKNIQYF. CDR3 coding DNA: TGTGCCAGCAGTTTGGATGTGGAGATAGCCAAAAACATTCAGTACTTC.

V and J are TRBV19 and TRBJ2-3; 7 nucleotides align to TRBD2. There are 14 residues in the CDR3. Germline CDR1 LNHDA, CDR2 SQIVND (reference sequence). The V and J ends lost 6 bases and 6 bases, in that order; junction bases with no gene match: 9. The CDR3 sequence: CASRASGSGDTQYF. As DNA, the CDR3 is TGTGCCAGTAGGGCTAGCGGCTCGGGGGATACGCAGTATTTT.

This sequence joins TRBV5-4 and TRBJ2-3; unclear D gene. From germline, CDR1 is SGHNT and CDR2 YYREEE (reference sequence). The CDR3 contains 13 residues. Trimming left V 4 bases short and J 3 bases short, with 9 bases between. The CDR3 DNA is TGTGCCAGCAGCGTGTATAGGACAGATACGCAGTATTTT. Translating it yields CASSVYRTDTQYF. The full variable domain, in which reference TRBV5-4 and TRBJ2-3 provide the parts outside the CDR3, is ETGVTQSPTHLIKTRGQQVTLRCSSQSGHNTVSWYQQALGQGPQFIFQYYREEENGRGNFPPRFSGLQFPNYSSELNVNALELDDSALYLCASSVYRTDTQYFGPGTRLTVL.

This clonotype has a count of ten or more. The genes are TRBV20-1 and TRBJ1-5, with D possibly TRBD1 on 5 matching bases. CDR3 length equals 13 residues. Germline V lookup: CDR1 DFQATT, CDR2 SNEGSKA (reference sequence). V lost 1 base to trimming and J lost 7 bases, with 11 bases between them. The CDR3 protein is CSARATARQPQHF. For the CDR3, the DNA is TGCAGTGCTAGAGCGACAGCCCGGCAGCCCCAGCATTTT.

The CDR3 DNA follows: TGCAGTGCTAGCCGAGGACAGGGGTTCGCTCAGCCCCAGCATTTT. Translated: CSASRGQGFAQPQHF. This chain joins TRBV20-1 and TRBJ1-5; 9 bases agree with TRBD1. V shed 3 bases, J shed 6 bases, and the junction held 9 bases outside the gene matches. Germline-derived CDR1 and CDR2 are DFQATT and SNEGSKA (reference sequence). The length of the CDR3 is 15 residues.